These 30 T cell receptor beta chains came from one sample sequenced in a study of CD8+ T cells in alopecia areata. The treatment denotes: oral pan-JAK inhibitor, 5-10 mg twice daily. Sequencing templates came from extracted RNA that was reverse transcribed into cDNA. The assay was immunoSEQ multiplex PCR, and TCRdb's table has in-frame clones only and misses some. The sample consists of approximately 280,000 clones, 58% of them appearing once. Specimen: CD4+ T cells sorted from blood, collected at week 24, from a patient treated with tofacitinib. These receptors were collected from a human donor with alopecia areata.

The chain combines TRBV29-1 with TRBJ1-2; weak D call: TRBD1 (6 bases). Germline V gene lookup returns CDR1 SQVTM and CDR2 ANQGSEA. This CDR3 contains 14 residues. V was trimmed by 2 bases and J by 4 bases, leaving 14 bases between them. The CDR3 reads CSVETTYRAYGYTF. CDR3 coding DNA: TGCAGCGTTGAAACCACTTACAGGGCCTATGGCTACACCTTC.

The chain has TRBV2 and TRBJ1-4; D gene ambiguous. Germline loops: CDR1 SNHLY, CDR2 FYNNEI. The CDR3 length is 16 residues. V was cut by 5 bases and J by 7 bases, with 20 bases left in between. The CDR3 DNA follows: TGTGCCAGCAGTTCCAGCAGTATCGCGCTGGGTGAAAAACTGTTTTTT. The encoded protein is CASSSSSIALGEKLFF.

This chain links TRBV5-1 with TRBJ2-6; possibly TRBD1 or TRBD2 for D (6 bases each). CDR1 is SGHRS, CDR2 YFSETQ, per germline. The V and J ends lost 6 bases and 2 bases respectively, with 12 bases between them. The CDR3 extends over 15 amino acids. The CDR3 DNA sequence: TGCGCCAGCACCTCAGGGGAGGCTGGGGCCAACGTCCTGACTTTC. Encoded protein: CASTSGEAGANVLTF.

The rearrangement uses TRBV14 and TRBJ2-3; D gene uncertain. The germline V gene encodes CDR1 SGHDN and CDR2 FVKESK. V was shortened by 1 base and J by 8 bases, with 4 bases between the two germline ends. CDR3 length: 11 amino acids. In DNA, the CDR3 is TGTGCCAGCAGCCAAGCCGGTACGCAGTATTTT. This translates into CASSQAGTQYF.

The table lists this clone with many counts. V gene TRBV4-1 combines with J gene TRBJ1-2; a possible D gene is TRBD1 (5 bases). The germline V and J ends were trimmed by 0 bases and 8 bases, with 13 bases remaining between them. Per the germline V gene, CDR1 is MGHRA and CDR2 is YSYEKL. This CDR3 comprises 14 residues. The CDR3: CASSQDAHRGGYTF. The DNA of the CDR3 is TGCGCCAGCAGCCAAGATGCCCACCGGGGGGGCTACACCTTC.

This clone was seen a few times. The CDR3 sequence is CSVALSLGFYGYTF. CDR3 bases: TGCAGCGTTGCCTTGAGCCTGGGGTTCTATGGCTACACCTTC. This sequence joins TRBV29-1 and TRBJ1-2; D gene uncertain. The CDR3 sequence is 14 residues long. Trimming stripped 4 bases from V and 4 bases from J, with 16 bases between. The germline V gene encodes CDR1 SQVTM and CDR2 ANQGSEA.

V and J are TRBV9 and TRBJ1-5; D remains unclear. CDR3 length equals 15 residues. CDR1 SGDLS and CDR2 YYNGEE come from the germline V gene. The V and J ends lost 4 bases and 4 bases respectively, with 15 bases between them. The CDR3 is CASSPRPGPNQPQHF. The CDR3 DNA reads TGTGCCAGCAGCCCCCGGCCTGGCCCTAATCAGCCCCAGCATTTT.

This chain links TRBV25-1 with TRBJ1-5; D remains ambiguous. V dropped 2 bases and J dropped 2 bases, with 10 bases sitting between them. The germline CDR1 and CDR2 sequences are MGHDK and SYGVNS. The CDR3 is 15 residues long. CDR3 bases: TGTGCCAGCAGTGAAACCGGGATGGGCAATCAGCCCCAGCATTTT. It specifies CASSETGMGNQPQHF.

V and J are TRBV9 and TRBJ2-5; D possibly corresponds to TRBD1 (5 bases). The germline V gene encodes CDR1 SGDLS and CDR2 YYNGEE. The CDR3 totals 13 residues. The CDR3, as DNA: TGTGGTCTAGGGGATCTCTTCCAAGAGACCCAGTACTTC. Translating gives CGLGDLFQETQYF.

The chain employs TRBV5-1 and TRBJ2-3, with D unclear. Trimming removed 4 bases from V and 9 bases from J, with 6 bases in between. The CDR3 has 10 residues. Germline V gene sequence: CDR1 SGHRS, CDR2 YFSETQ. CDR3 bases: TGCGCCAGCAGCCTGGTAACGCAGTATTTT. Translating gives CASSLVTQYF.

This clone showed up just a few times. This chain connects TRBV7-2 to TRBJ1-2; D is ambiguous. The CDR3 spans 14 residues. V lost 5 bases, J lost 0 bases, and 10 bases lay in between. CDR1 SGHTA and CDR2 FQGNSA come from the germline V gene. CDR3 sequence reads: CASSPDPANYGYTF. CDR3 DNA: TGTGCCAGCAGCCCGGACCCAGCTAACTATGGCTACACCTTC.

This clone was recorded a few times. The chain uses TRBV30 and TRBJ1-6; the match to TRBD1 covers 7 bases. Germline V CDR1 and CDR2: GTSNPN, SVGIG (reference sequence). This CDR3 region has 13 residues. V was pared by 8 bases and J by 4 bases, with 5 bases of the junction left unmatched. The CDR3 is CAAVGQYNSPLHF. CDR3 bases: TGTGCCGCCGTGGGACAGTATAATTCACCCCTCCACTTT.

The J gene is TRBJ2-1, the V gene TRBV7-9; the D call may be TRBD1 or TRBD2 (5 bases each). The V gene's germline CDR1 is SEHNR and CDR2 FQNEAQ (reference sequence). The CDR3 runs 13 residues. The V end was cut by 10 bases, the J end by 4 bases, with 14 bases between. CDR3 loop: CATDEGMYNEQFF. CDR3 in DNA: TGTGCCACCGACGAGGGGATGTACAATGAGCAGTTCTTC.

The V call is TRBV30, the J call TRBJ1-1; TRBD1 agrees at 7 bases. There are 13 residues in the CDR3. The junction had 4 bases not matched to a gene; V was cut back by 2 bases and J by 4 bases. Germline V gene sequence: CDR1 GTSNPN, CDR2 SVGIG (reference sequence). DNA for the CDR3: TGTGCCTGGAGTAGGGGGCAGCTCACTGAAGCTTTCTTT. Its protein product is CAWSRGQLTEAFF.

V gene TRBV27 combines with J gene TRBJ2-5; a weak D match, TRBD2 (6 bases). Trimming stripped 3 bases from V and 2 bases from J, with 13 bases between. This CDR3 is 15 amino acids long. The germline gives CDR1 MNHEY, CDR2 SMNVEV (reference sequence). Written as DNA, the CDR3 is TGTGCCAGCAGTTTGGGTGGCGGGGAACAAGAGACCCAGTACTTC. This translates into CASSLGGGEQETQYF.

The chain has TRBV5-4 and TRBJ2-2; perhaps D is TRBD1 or TRBD2 (6 bases each). The CDR3 runs 16 residues. Germline V gene sequence: CDR1 SGHNT, CDR2 YYREEE (reference sequence). V was pared by 0 bases and J by 4 bases, with 13 bases between. Here the CDR3 DNA reads TGTGCCAGCAGCTTGGGGGGGGCACAGATCACCGGGGAGCTGTTTTTT. As protein: CASSLGGAQITGELFF.

Only a few counts were recorded for this clone. CDR3 coding DNA: TGTGCCAGCAGCGTAGGTGGGAGGGGAACCGGGGAGCTGTTTTTT. It codes for CASSVGGRGTGELFF. The chain links TRBV9 to TRBJ2-2; the match to TRBD2 covers 7 bases. Losses at the gene ends were 0 bases for V and 5 bases for J; bases not matched to a gene: 4. The germline CDR1 and CDR2 sequences are SGDLS and YYNGEE. This CDR3 contains 15 residues. Supplemented by reference TRBV9 and TRBJ2-2, the full variable domain reads DSGVTQTPKHLITATGQRVTLRCSPRSGDLSVYWYQQSLDQGLQFLIQYYNGEERAKGNILERFSAQQFPDLHSELNLSSLELGDSALYFCASSVGGRGTGELFFGEGSRLTVL.

The V and J genes are TRBV30 and TRBJ1-1; tentatively, D is TRBD1 (5 bases). The CDR3 sequence is 14 residues long. Germline V gene sequence: CDR1 GTSNPN, CDR2 SVGIG (reference sequence). Trimming stripped 6 bases from V and 5 bases from J, with 19 bases between. CDR3 bases: TGTGCCTGCCTCAATTCGGGGGTTAGGACTGAAGCTTTCTTT. It yields the protein CACLNSGVRTEAFF. The full variable domain, its missing parts supplied by reference TRBV30 and TRBJ1-1, is SQTIHQWPATLVQPVGSPLSLECTVEGTSNPNLYWYRQAAGRGLQLLFYSVGIGQISSEVPQNLSASRPQDRQFILSSKKLLLSDSGFYLCACLNSGVRTEAFFGQGTRLTVV.

The V and J genes are TRBV7-9 and TRBJ2-1; perhaps TRBD2 as D (5 bases). This CDR3 has 11 amino acids. V gave up 6 bases and J gave up 10 bases, with 10 bases separating them. Germline-derived CDR1 and CDR2 are SEHNR and FQNEAQ (reference sequence). The CDR3 spells CASRRVAEQFF. The CDR3 DNA reads TGTGCCAGCAGGCGGGTCGCGGAGCAGTTCTTC. Drawing the rest from reference TRBV7-9 and TRBJ2-1, the complete variable domain is DTGVSQNPRHKITKRGQNVTFRCDPISEHNRLYWYRQTLGQGPEFLTYFQNEAQLEKSRLLSDRFSAERPKGSFSTLEIQRTEQGDSAMYLCASRRVAEQFFGPGTRLTVL.

The gene calls are TRBV27 and TRBJ2-5, with D perhaps given as TRBD1 or TRBD2 (5 bases each). Germline CDR1 reads MNHEY; CDR2 reads SMNVEV (reference sequence). The V and J ends lost 4 bases and 5 bases respectively, with 5 bases between them. The CDR3 loop spans 11 amino acids. The CDR3 nucleotides read TGTGCCAGCAGTTGGGGGGAGACCCAGTACTTC. Translated, it gives CASSWGETQYF.

The rearrangement links TRBV25-1 to TRBJ2-2; D is perhaps TRBD2 (6 bases). This CDR3 has 15 residues. V was pared by 8 bases and J by 1 base, with 14 bases between. Germline V gene data show CDR1 as MGHDK and CDR2 as SYGVNS. The CDR3 bases are TGTGCCAGCGCTGTCTCGCGGGGGAACACCGGGGAGCTGTTTTTT. It encodes CASAVSRGNTGELFF.

A remark on this clone: This sample also contains other DNA sequences that code for the same CDR3. This chain connects TRBV15 to TRBJ2-7, with a weak D call TRBD2 (5 bases). The CDR3 spans 13 residues. Germline V gives CDR1 LNHNV, CDR2 YYDKDF (reference sequence). V lost 0 bases and J 3 bases, leaving 6 bases between the germline ends. The CDR3 DNA follows: TGTGCCACCAGCAGAGACCGGGGCTACGAGCAGTACTTC. Residues: CATSRDRGYEQYF.

This sequence joins TRBV7-2 and TRBJ1-2; D unclear. CDR1 and CDR2 (germline): SGHTA, FQGNSA. The CDR3 runs to 15 residues. The V end was cut by 1 base, the J end by 1 base, with 10 bases between. The CDR3 protein is CASSLDVAVNYGYTF. The CDR3 bases are TGTGCCAGCAGCTTAGACGTGGCGGTTAACTATGGCTACACCTTC. Supplemented by reference TRBV7-2 and TRBJ1-2, the full variable domain reads GAGVSQSPSNKVTEKGKDVELRCDPISGHTALYWYRQSLGQGLEFLIYFQGNSAPDKSGLPSDRFSAERTGGSVSTLTIQRTQQEDSAVYLCASSLDVAVNYGYTFGSGTRLTVV.

For the CDR3, the DNA is TGCAGCGTTGAAGATGACGGAACTGGAAACACCATATATTTT. Amino acids: CSVEDDGTGNTIYF. The genes are TRBV29-1 and TRBJ1-3, with no clear D. V lost 0 bases and J lost 2, with 8 bases in between. Per the germline V gene, CDR1 is SQVTM and CDR2 is ANQGSEA. This CDR3 is 14 amino acids long. Full variable domain (missing parts from reference TRBV29-1 and TRBJ1-3): SAVISQKPSRDICQRGTSLTIQCQVDSQVTMMFWYRQQPGQSLTLIATANQGSEATYESGFVIDKFPISRPNLTFSTLTVSNMSPEDSSIYLCSVEDDGTGNTIYFGEGSWLTVV.

V gene TRBV7-2 combines with J gene TRBJ2-1; 7 bases are shared with TRBD1. The CDR3 runs to 15 residues. CDR1 and CDR2 (germline): SGHTA, FQGNSA. Unmatched junction bases numbered 7, after V lost 7 bases and J lost 1 base. CDR3 region: CASTTNRGSYNEQFF. CDR3 nucleotide sequence: TGTGCCAGCACCACAAACAGGGGTTCCTACAATGAGCAGTTCTTC.

CDR3 bases: TGTGCCAGCAGCTTTAGGAAGGCTAGTGGCAATGAGCAGTTCTTC. This translates into CASSFRKASGNEQFF. The J gene is TRBJ2-1, the V gene TRBV7-6; D unresolved. The V end was cut by 3 bases, the J end by 6 bases, with 15 bases between. CDR3 length: 15 amino acids. CDR1 and CDR2 from the germline V gene are SGHVS and FNYEAQ.

To note about this clone: Other DNA sequences of this sample code for an identical CDR3. The chain is built from TRBV9 and TRBJ2-5; TRBD2 aligns across 10 bases. CDR3 length: 16 residues. Trimming took 0 bases from V and 1 from J; bases not matched to a gene: 3. CDR1 and CDR2 from the germline V gene are SGDLS and YYNGEE. The CDR3 protein is CASSVGLAGAQETQYF. As DNA, the CDR3 is TGTGCCAGCAGCGTAGGGCTAGCGGGGGCCCAAGAGACCCAGTACTTC.

The chain uses TRBV30 and TRBJ2-7; no clear D. CDR1 and CDR2 (germline): GTSNPN, SVGIG (reference sequence). CDR3 length equals 13 residues. V was trimmed by 0 bases and J by 0 bases, leaving 6 bases between them. This CDR3 reads CAWSVSSSYEQYF. For the CDR3, the DNA is TGTGCCTGGAGTGTATCGTCCTCCTACGAGCAGTACTTC.

This clone occurred a few times. This sequence joins TRBV2 and TRBJ1-4, with D possibly matching TRBD1 (5 bases). Trimming shortened V by 5 bases and J by 3 bases, and 10 bases separated the two germline ends. CDR3 size: 14 residues. The germline V gene encodes CDR1 SNHLY and CDR2 FYNNEI. The CDR3 DNA follows: TGTGCCAGCAGTTTCCAGGGAGCTAATGAAAAACTGTTTTTT. Protein sequence: CASSFQGANEKLFF.

The chain has TRBV11-2 and TRBJ1-6; D remains ambiguous. The CDR3 spans 14 residues. CDR1 and CDR2 from the germline V gene are SGHAT and FQNNGV. Deletions cut 1 base from V and 6 bases from J, with 7 bases between. The CDR3 region is CASSLALINSPLHF. CDR3 nucleotide sequence: TGTGCCAGCAGCTTAGCCCTGATTAATTCACCCCTCCACTTT.